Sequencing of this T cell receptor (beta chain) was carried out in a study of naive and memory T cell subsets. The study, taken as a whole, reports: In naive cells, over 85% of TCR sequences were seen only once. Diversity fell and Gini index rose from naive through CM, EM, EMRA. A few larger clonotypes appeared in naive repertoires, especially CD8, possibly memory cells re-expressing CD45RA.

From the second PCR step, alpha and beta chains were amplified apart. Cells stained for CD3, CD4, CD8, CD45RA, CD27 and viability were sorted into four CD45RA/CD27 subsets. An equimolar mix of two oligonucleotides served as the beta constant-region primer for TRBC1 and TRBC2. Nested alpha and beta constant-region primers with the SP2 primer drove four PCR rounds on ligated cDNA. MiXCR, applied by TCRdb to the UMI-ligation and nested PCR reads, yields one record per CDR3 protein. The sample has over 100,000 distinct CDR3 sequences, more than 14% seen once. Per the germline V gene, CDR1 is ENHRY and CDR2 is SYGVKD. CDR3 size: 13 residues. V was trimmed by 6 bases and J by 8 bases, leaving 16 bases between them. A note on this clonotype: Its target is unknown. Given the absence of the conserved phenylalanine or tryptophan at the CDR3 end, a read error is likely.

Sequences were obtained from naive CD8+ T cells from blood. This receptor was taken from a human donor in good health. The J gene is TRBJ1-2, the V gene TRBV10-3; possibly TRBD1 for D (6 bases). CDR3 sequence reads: CAIRPPRGIGYTL. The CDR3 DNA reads TGTGCCATCAGACCCCCTAGGGGGATAGGCTACACCCTC.